Shown below are 20 T cell receptor beta chains from a single sample sequenced in a study of T cells in Graves' hyperthyroidism and ophthalmopathy (dated by TCRdb to about 2019). Receptors were amplified or captured by multiplex PCR. The listed sequencing device is Illumina HiSeq 2000. Amplification of TCR beta CDR3 regions was carried out from RNA transcripts. The TCR CDR3 was subjected to a first round of RT-PCR using the HTBI primer set and the Qiagen OneStep RT-PCR kit. TCRdb trimmed the raw reads at Q25, called clones with MiXCR and kept productive beta chains. Rows are unified per CDR3 protein, each entry keeping the most common DNA and genes. This sample comprises about 300,000 distinct CDR3 sequences, around 13% of them detected only once. 7.9% of the sample is taken by the ten largest. Specimen: blood. These receptor sequences come from a middle-aged woman with Graves' hyperthyroidism.

The genes are TRBV12-3 or TRBV12-4 and TRBJ2-1; 10 nucleotides match TRBD2. V lost 5 bases, J lost 4 bases, and 11 bases stayed unmatched. The length of the CDR3 is 17 residues. The CDR3 reads CASSTSLGTSVYNEQFF. The CDR3 DNA reads TGTGCCAGCAGTACCTCGTTGGGGACTAGCGTTTACAATGAGCAGTTCTTC.

As regards this clonotype: A read error is possible here, since a much larger clone lies one base away. In DNA, the CDR3 is TGTGCCAGCAGTAACGGGGAGCTGTTTTTT. Translating it yields CASSNGELFF. The chain recombines TRBV12-3 or TRBV12-4 with TRBJ2-2; D is unresolved. The CDR3 runs to 10 residues. Deletions cut 5 bases from V and 7 bases from J, with 2 bases between.

The chain is built from TRBV11-2 and TRBJ2-3, with D maybe TRBD2 (5 bases). V gave up 1 base and J gave up 5 bases, with 13 bases separating them. In germline, CDR1 is SGHAT, CDR2 FQNNGV. This CDR3 is built from 15 residues. DNA for the CDR3: TGTGCCAGCAGCTTAGGGAGAGGGAGTGGAGATACGCAGTATTTT. The encoded protein is CASSLGRGSGDTQYF.

In this sample, this clonotype turned up many times. The V gene is TRBV30, the J gene TRBJ1-2; no clear D gene. Germline V gene data show CDR1 as GTSNPN and CDR2 as SVGIG (reference sequence). V lost 4 bases, J lost 0 bases, and 3 bases lay in between. This CDR3 spans 11 amino acids. The CDR3: CAWNANYGYTF. CDR3 DNA sequence: TGTGCCTGGAACGCTAACTATGGCTACACCTTC.

In its sample, this clonotype was seen a few times. The V and J genes are TRBV7-9 and TRBJ2-5; 11 bases agree with TRBD2. V lost 3 bases to trimming and J lost 0 bases; unmatched junction nucleotides: 3. This CDR3 comprises 16 residues. CDR1 SEHNR and CDR2 FQNEAQ come from the germline V gene (reference sequence). The CDR3 spells CASSFAGLADQETQYF. In DNA, the CDR3 is TGTGCCAGCAGCTTTGCGGGACTAGCGGACCAAGAGACCCAGTACTTC.

The chain carries TRBV9 and TRBJ2-7, with 9 bases aligning to TRBD2. Trimming cost V 0 bases and J 0 bases; bases outside gene matches: 1. Germline values: CDR1 SGDLS, CDR2 YYNGEE. The CDR3 contains 15 residues. The CDR3 protein is CASSVGGRDSYEQYF. The CDR3 nucleotides are TGTGCCAGCAGCGTAGGCGGGAGGGACTCCTACGAGCAGTACTTC.

This clonotype was recorded at least ten times. The V and J genes are TRBV19 and TRBJ1-1, with TRBD1 matching over 7 bases. The germline CDR1 and CDR2 sequences are LNHDA and SQIVND (reference sequence). J was trimmed by 4 bases and V by 5 bases; bases with no gene match: 7. The CDR3 extends over 14 amino acids. CDR3 DNA sequence: TGTGCCAGTAGTCCTACCCAGGGGGGCACTGAAGCTTTCTTT. Amino acids: CASSPTQGGTEAFF. Filled out from reference TRBV19 and TRBJ1-1, the complete variable domain reads DGGITQSPKYLFRKEGQNVTLSCEQNLNHDAMYWYRQDPGQGLRLIYYSQIVNDFQKGDIAEGYSVSREKKESFPLTVTSAQKNPTAFYLCASSPTQGGTEAFFGQGTRLTVV.

This clonotype was counted many times. This chain uses TRBV5-1 with TRBJ1-2; 7 nucleotides agree with TRBD1. Trimming at V came to 4 bases and at J to 8 bases, leaving 8 bases not matched to a gene. The germline gives CDR1 SGHRS, CDR2 YFSETQ. The CDR3 spans 13 residues. CDR3 region: CASSLDRMKGYTF. The CDR3 DNA reads as TGCGCCAGCAGCCTGGACAGGATGAAGGGCTACACCTTC. Based on the CDR3 plus reference TRBV5-1 and TRBJ1-2, the full variable domain is KAGVTQTPRYLIKTRGQQVTLSCSPISGHRSVSWYQQTPGQGLQFLFEYFSETQRNKGNFPGRFSGRQFSNSRSEMNVSTLELGDSALYLCASSLDRMKGYTFGSGTRLTVV.

This clonotype showed up many times. V gene TRBV2 combines with J gene TRBJ2-1; D remains unclear. The CDR3 has 14 residues. The V gene's germline CDR1 is SNHLY and CDR2 FYNNEI. Trimming took off 6 bases at V and 3 bases at J, with 12 bases between the two ends. CDR3 protein: CASRRLARYNEQFF. The CDR3 bases are TGTGCCAGCAGAAGACTCGCTCGCTACAATGAGCAGTTCTTC.

This clonotype has a count of ten or more. The chain is built from TRBV10-2 and TRBJ2-5; D is unclear. The ends were cut back, 6 bases at V and 7 bases at J, with 12 bases in the middle. CDR1 and CDR2 (germline): WSHSY, SAAADI. The CDR3 has 12 amino acids. In DNA, the CDR3 is TGCGCCAGCAGAAGGGATTCTGGGACCCAGTACTTC. Residues: CASRRDSGTQYF.

This clonotype was seen many times. The chain recombines TRBV6-1 with TRBJ1-2; D not resolved. Per germline, CDR1 MNHNS and CDR2 SASEGT. The CDR3 consists of 13 residues. V lost 6 bases, J lost 2 bases, and 10 bases lay in between. CDR3: CASRPAQNYGYTF. CDR3 DNA: TGTGCCAGCAGACCCGCACAGAACTATGGCTACACCTTC.

This clonotype was observed many times. The J gene is TRBJ1-1, the V gene TRBV7-9, with 10 bases identical to TRBD1. The CDR3 is 17 amino acids. After removal of 0 bases from V and 4 bases from J, the junction contained 8 bases not matched to a gene. From germline, CDR1 is SEHNR and CDR2 FQNEAQ (reference sequence). The CDR3 reads CASSLARTGGVSTEAFF. The CDR3 DNA reads as TGTGCCAGCAGCTTAGCCAGGACAGGGGGAGTAAGCACTGAAGCTTTCTTT. Drawing the rest from reference TRBV7-9 and TRBJ1-1, the complete variable domain is DTGVSQNPRHKITKRGQNVTFRCDPISEHNRLYWYRQTLGQGPEFLTYFQNEAQLEKSRLLSDRFSAERPKGSFSTLEIQRTEQGDSAMYLCASSLARTGGVSTEAFFGQGTRLTVV.

The J gene is TRBJ2-3, the V gene TRBV19, with 8 bases aligning to TRBD2. The CDR3 sequence is 18 residues long. CDR1 and CDR2 from the germline V gene are LNHDA and SQIVND (reference sequence). The junction had 18 bases not matched to a gene; V was cut back by 8 bases and J by 2 bases. CDR3 protein: CASSTSKRETVLTDTQYF. The CDR3 coding sequence is TGTGCCAGTTCGACCTCGAAGCGGGAGACCGTTCTCACAGATACGCAGTATTTT.

This clonotype was seen ten or more times. The CDR3 region has the DNA TGTGCCAGCAGTTCACCAGGGGGGCCGCAGTATTTT. Translated, it gives CASSSPGGPQYF. The chain uses TRBV6-1 and TRBJ2-3, with D perhaps TRBD1 (7 bases). Germline CDR1 is MNHNS and CDR2 is SASEGT. Trimming took 5 bases from V and 10 from J, leaving 13 bases between them. The CDR3 has 12 amino acids.

Here the CDR3 reads CASSYAGGPDEQFF. The CDR3 nucleotides read TGTGCCAGCAGCTATGCGGGAGGGCCTGATGAGCAGTTCTTC. The rearrangement uses TRBV7-9 and TRBJ2-1; 9 nucleotides line up with TRBD2. The CDR3 totals 14 residues. The trim removed 4 bases at V and 8 bases at J, leaving 6 bases unmatched. CDR1 and CDR2 (germline): SEHNR, FQNEAQ (reference sequence).

The CDR3 DNA reads TGCAGTGCTAGACAGGGGATGGACATTCAGTACTTC. It translates to CSARQGMDIQYF. This chain uses TRBV20-1 with TRBJ2-4; a weak D match, TRBD1 (6 bases). V lost 2 bases and J lost 8, with 10 bases in between. This CDR3 has 12 residues. Per germline, CDR1 DFQATT and CDR2 SNEGSKA (reference sequence).

This clonotype has ten or more counts. J is TRBJ1-2 and V is TRBV28; 7 positions match TRBD1. This CDR3 has 15 residues. The germline V gene encodes CDR1 MDHEN and CDR2 SYDVKM. Unmatched junction bases numbered 7, after V lost 2 bases and J lost 4 bases. The CDR3 is CASSLGRGFGYGYTF. The CDR3 DNA is TGTGCCAGCAGTTTAGGCAGGGGGTTCGGCTATGGCTACACCTTC.

This clonotype was seen a few times. This rearrangement joins TRBV29-1 to TRBJ2-7; 9 bases map to TRBD2. The germline V gene has CDR1 SQVTM and CDR2 ANQGSEA. With V trimmed by 6 bases and J by 5 bases, 8 bases remained unmatched. CDR3 length: 13 residues. The CDR3 nucleotides are TGCAGCGTCCCAAGCCCTAGCGGGAACGAGCAGTACTTC. Translation: CSVPSPSGNEQYF.

This clonotype was recorded at least ten times. This chain connects TRBV11-2 to TRBJ1-1; the D gene is possibly TRBD1 (5 bases). The CDR3 has 13 residues. Germline CDR1 is SGHAT and CDR2 is FQNNGV. With 2 bases removed from V and 6 bases from J, the gap between germline ends came to 10 bases. The CDR3 is CASSLTGASEAFF. As DNA, the CDR3 is TGTGCCAGCAGCTTAACCGGGGCTTCTGAAGCTTTCTTT.

The chain is built from TRBV7-9 and TRBJ2-1; 12 bases map to TRBD2. Germline V gene lookup returns CDR1 SEHNR and CDR2 FQNEAQ (reference sequence). The CDR3 sequence is 15 residues long. Trimming cost V 5 bases and J 8 bases; bases outside gene matches: 7. The CDR3 region has the DNA TGTGCCAGCAGCGATCGACTAGCGGGAGCCCATGAGCAGTTCTTC. Amino acid sequence: CASSDRLAGAHEQFF.